The rows below give T cell receptor beta chains drawn from one sample of a study of blood T cell repertoires in COVID-19. Here immunoSEQ multiplex PCR was the method, and the copy in TCRdb shows in-frame clones only, minus some. The sample lists 440,000 or so clones; 75% to 90% were seen once. Sequencing was done on a sample of peripheral blood. These receptors were obtained from a woman aged 40 to 50 with COVID-19, enrolled during active disease. CDR3s include the opening cysteine and the closing phenylalanine or tryptophan. D genes are given only for firm matches. Size is stated for part of the rows, as once, few or many counts, or as a class when the clone is expanded.

abundance	j_gene	d_gene	v_gene	CDR3aa	CDR3nt
-	TRBJ2-1	-	TRBV2	CASLTPSGSYNEQFF	TGTGCCAGCTTAACACCCAGCGGTTCCTACAATGAGCAGTTCTTC
-	TRBJ2-2	-	TRBV30	CAWTLLVNTGELFF	TGTGCCTGGACCCTACTAGTTAACACCGGGGAGCTGTTTTTT
-	TRBJ1-5	-	TRBV6-2/TRBV6-3	CASSYLRVGNQPQHF	TGTGCCAGCAGTTACCTAAGAGTGGGCAATCAGCCCCAGCATTTT
-	TRBJ1-1	-	TRBV11-3	CASSLAWRGLGTEAFF	TGTGCCAGCAGCTTAGCTTGGCGGGGGCTCGGCACTGAAGCTTTCTTT
-	TRBJ2-1	-	TRBV6-5	CASQSVSYNEQFF	TGTGCCAGCCAAAGCGTCTCCTACAATGAGCAGTTCTTC
-	TRBJ1-1	-	TRBV7-9	CASTSGEYFNTEAFF	TGTGCCAGCACCTCCGGGGAATACTTTAACACTGAAGCTTTCTTT
-	TRBJ2-7	TRBD2	TRBV7-2	CASSRTSGSSYEQYF	TGTGCCAGCAGCAGGACTAGCGGGAGCTCCTACGAGCAGTACTTC
-	TRBJ1-4	TRBD1	TRBV7-2	CASSLDTGAEKLFF	TGTGCCAGCAGCTTAGATACAGGGGCAGAAAAACTGTTTTTT
-	TRBJ1-1	-	TRBV7-2	CASSYRDMNTEAFF	TGTGCCAGCAGCTACAGGGACATGAACACTGAAGCTTTCTTT
-	TRBJ1-5	-	TRBV30	CAWSGAISSNQPQHF	TGTGCCTGGAGTGGGGCGATATCTAGCAATCAGCCCCAGCATTTT
-	TRBJ2-2	TRBD1	TRBV11-1	CASLAPGQGTGELFF	TGTGCCAGTCTCGCCCCGGGACAGGGAACCGGGGAGCTGTTTTTT
-	TRBJ2-1	-	TRBV29-1	CSVEKQGWVLDEQFF	TGCAGCGTTGAGAAACAGGGTTGGGTATTAGATGAGCAGTTCTTC
-	TRBJ1-5	-	TRBV30	CAWSAGETNQPQHF	TGTGCCTGGAGTGCAGGGGAAACCAATCAGCCCCAGCATTTT
-	TRBJ2-1	TRBD1	TRBV13	CASSPPGTVYNEQFF	TGTGCCAGCAGCCCTCCCGGGACAGTATACAATGAGCAGTTCTTC
-	TRBJ2-7	-	TRBV9	CASSVLASSYEQYF	TGTGCCAGCAGCGTATTAGCCTCCTCCTACGAGCAGTACTTC
-	TRBJ2-1	TRBD2	TRBV28	CASSSPGTSGSSYNEQFF	TGTGCCAGCAGTTCCCCCGGGACTAGCGGGAGCTCCTACAATGAGCAGTTCTTC
few	TRBJ1-4	-	TRBV27	CASSLGGESREKLFF	TGTGCCAGCAGTTTAGGAGGGGAGTCACGGGAAAAACTGTTTTTT
-	TRBJ1-2	TRBD1	TRBV10-3	CAISESSQGDGYGYTF	TGTGCCATCAGTGAGTCGAGCCAGGGGGATGGCTATGGCTACACCTTC
-	TRBJ1-5	-	TRBV15	CATSLPRSAQHF	TGTGCCACCAGCTTGCCGAGGTCGGCCCAGCATTTT
-	TRBJ1-6	TRBD1	TRBV5-6	CASSPGAGQRDSPLHF	TGTGCCAGCAGCCCGGGGGCGGGACAGAGGGATTCACCCCTCCACTTT
-	TRBJ1-4	TRBD1	TRBV5-4	CASSGDRGLFF	TGTGCCAGCAGCGGGGACAGGGGACTGTTTTTT
few	TRBJ2-7	-	TRBV6-6	CASSVSGSTSYEQYF	TGTGCCAGCAGCGTCTCTGGGAGCACGTCCTACGAGCAGTACTTC
-	TRBJ1-1	-	TRBV7-2	CASRLREQNTEAFF	TGTGCCAGCAGATTAAGGGAGCAGAACACTGAAGCTTTCTTT
-	TRBJ2-7	TRBD1	TRBV5-6	CASSALSGQGAYEQYF	TGTGCCAGCAGCGCTCTTTCGGGACAGGGTGCCTACGAGCAGTACTTC
few	TRBJ1-6	TRBD1	TRBV5-6	CASPYWGQYNSPLHF	TGTGCCAGCCCTTACTGGGGACAGTATAATTCACCCCTCCACTTT
-	TRBJ1-1	-	TRBV7-2	CASSQDRTNTEAFF	TGTGCCAGCAGCCAGGACAGAACTAACACTGAAGCTTTCTTT
-	TRBJ2-5	TRBD2	TRBV5-1	CASSLVGASGRQETQYF	TGCGCCAGCAGCTTGGTGGGGGCTAGCGGGAGACAAGAGACCCAGTACTTC
once	TRBJ1-2	TRBD1	TRBV18	CASSGPRTGALTFYGYTF	TGTGCCAGCTCCGGACCGAGAACAGGGGCCCTCACCTTCTATGGCTACACCTTC
once	TRBJ2-7	-	TRBV5-1	CASSLKGPQSSYEQYF	TGCGCCAGCAGCTTGAAGGGGCCGCAGAGCTCCTACGAGCAGTACTTC
-	TRBJ1-1	TRBD1	TRBV6-5	CASSSEDRGVTEAFF	TGTGCCAGCAGTTCCGAAGACAGGGGGGTCACTGAAGCTTTCTTT
-	TRBJ1-5	-	TRBV10-2	CASSGVRQENQPQHF	TGCGCCAGCAGTGGGGTCAGACAGGAGAATCAGCCCCAGCATTTT
-	TRBJ2-5	TRBD2	TRBV29-1	CSDHSGRARETQYF	TGCAGCGACCATAGCGGGAGGGCCCGAGAGACCCAGTACTTC
-	TRBJ1-5	-	TRBV12-2	CASREDRAYSNQPQHF	TGTGCAAGTCGCGAGGACAGGGCATATAGCAATCAGCCCCAGCATTTT
-	TRBJ2-2	-	TRBV5-5	CASSFHREMNTGELFF	TGTGCCAGCAGCTTCCACAGGGAAATGAACACCGGGGAGCTGTTTTTT
once	TRBJ2-1	TRBD2	TRBV28	CASRTSGGANEQFF	TGTGCCAGCCGGACTAGCGGGGGGGCCAATGAGCAGTTCTTC
-	TRBJ1-2	-	TRBV5-6	CASSLERLGANYGYTF	TGTGCCAGCAGCTTGGAGCGCTTGGGAGCTAACTATGGCTACACCTTC
-	TRBJ2-7	TRBD2	TRBV7-6	CASSPTGAGGSEQYF	TGTGCCAGCAGCCCCACGGGAGCGGGAGGTTCCGAGCAGTACTTC
-	TRBJ2-3	-	TRBV9	CASSVNPGTTDTQYF	TGTGCCAGCAGCGTAAATCCAGGCACCACAGATACGCAGTATTTT
-	TRBJ2-1	TRBD2	TRBV6-2/TRBV6-3	CASSYSKTSGDIEQFF	TGTGCCAGCAGTTACTCGAAGACTAGCGGGGATATTGAGCAGTTCTTC
-	TRBJ2-1	TRBD2	TRBV4-1	CASSHRTSGGPPSYNEQFF	TGCGCCAGCAGCCATCGGACTAGCGGGGGCCCTCCTTCCTACAATGAGCAGTTCTTC
-	TRBJ1-5	-	TRBV7-2	CASSSSPPLGPQHF	TGTGCCAGCAGCTCTAGTCCCCCCTTAGGGCCCCAGCATTTT
-	TRBJ1-2	TRBD1	TRBV10-3	CAISDRGDYGYTF	TGTGCCATCAGCGACAGGGGAGACTATGGCTACACCTTC
-	TRBJ2-5	-	TRBV2	CATRETQYF	TGTGCCACTAGAGAGACCCAGTACTTC
few	TRBJ1-5	-	TRBV5-8	CASSSQDRRNQPQHF	TGTGCCAGCAGCTCCCAAGACAGGCGAAATCAGCCCCAGCATTTT
-	TRBJ2-7	TRBD1	TRBV4-2	CASSPGTGIYEQYF	TGTGCCAGCAGCCCAGGGACAGGGATCTACGAGCAGTACTTC
-	TRBJ1-1	-	TRBV4-1	CASSQTRNTEAFF	TGCGCCAGCAGCCAAACGCGGAACACTGAAGCTTTCTTT
few	TRBJ2-3	TRBD2	TRBV5-1	CASSWGLATSTDTQYF	TGCGCCAGCAGCTGGGGACTAGCGACAAGCACAGATACGCAGTATTTT
-	TRBJ1-2	-	TRBV5-4	CASRSIGEGYTF	TGTGCCAGCAGGAGCATCGGTGAAGGCTACACCTTC
-	TRBJ1-5	-	TRBV19	CASRPPDSSKPQHF	TGTGCCAGTAGGCCCCCGGACAGTTCAAAGCCCCAGCATTTT
once	TRBJ1-1	TRBD1	TRBV28	CASTGQYTEAFF	TGTGCCAGCACGGGACAGTACACTGAAGCTTTCTTT